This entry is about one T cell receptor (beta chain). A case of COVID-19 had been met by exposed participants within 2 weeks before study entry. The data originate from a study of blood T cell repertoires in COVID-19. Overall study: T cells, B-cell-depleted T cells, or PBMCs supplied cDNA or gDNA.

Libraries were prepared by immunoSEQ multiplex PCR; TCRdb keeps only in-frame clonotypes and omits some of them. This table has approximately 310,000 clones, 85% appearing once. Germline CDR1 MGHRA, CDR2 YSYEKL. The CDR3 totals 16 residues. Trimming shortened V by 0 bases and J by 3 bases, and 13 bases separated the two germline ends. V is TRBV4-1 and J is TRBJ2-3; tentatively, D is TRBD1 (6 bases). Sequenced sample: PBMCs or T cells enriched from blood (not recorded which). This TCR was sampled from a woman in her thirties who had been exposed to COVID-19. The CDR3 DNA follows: TGCGCCAGCAGCCAAGAGAGGGCGAGGGGGACAGATACGCAGTATTTT. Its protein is CASSQERARGTDTQYF.